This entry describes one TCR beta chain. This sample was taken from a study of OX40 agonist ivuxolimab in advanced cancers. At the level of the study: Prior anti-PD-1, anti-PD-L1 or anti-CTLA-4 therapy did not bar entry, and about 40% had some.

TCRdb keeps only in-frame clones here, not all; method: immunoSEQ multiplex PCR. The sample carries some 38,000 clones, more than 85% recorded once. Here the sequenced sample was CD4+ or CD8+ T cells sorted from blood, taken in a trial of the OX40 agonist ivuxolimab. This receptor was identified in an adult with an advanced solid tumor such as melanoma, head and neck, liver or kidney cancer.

The CDR3 DNA reads as TGTGCCAGCTCACCTCAGACAGGGGATGGCTACACCTTC. This codes for CASSPQTGDGYTF. V gene TRBV18 combines with J gene TRBJ1-2; 8 bases agree with TRBD1. This CDR3 is 13 amino acids long. V trimming: 3 bases; J trimming: 6 bases; junction bases outside the gene matches: 3. Germline lookup yields CDR1 KGHSH and CDR2 LQKENI. Variable domain in full (rest from reference TRBV18 and TRBJ1-2): NAGVMQNPRHLVRRRGQEARLRCSPMKGHSHVYWYRQLPEEGLKFMVYLQKENIIDESGMPKERFSAEFPKEGPSILRIQQVVRGDSAAYFCASSPQTGDGYTFGSGTRLTVV.